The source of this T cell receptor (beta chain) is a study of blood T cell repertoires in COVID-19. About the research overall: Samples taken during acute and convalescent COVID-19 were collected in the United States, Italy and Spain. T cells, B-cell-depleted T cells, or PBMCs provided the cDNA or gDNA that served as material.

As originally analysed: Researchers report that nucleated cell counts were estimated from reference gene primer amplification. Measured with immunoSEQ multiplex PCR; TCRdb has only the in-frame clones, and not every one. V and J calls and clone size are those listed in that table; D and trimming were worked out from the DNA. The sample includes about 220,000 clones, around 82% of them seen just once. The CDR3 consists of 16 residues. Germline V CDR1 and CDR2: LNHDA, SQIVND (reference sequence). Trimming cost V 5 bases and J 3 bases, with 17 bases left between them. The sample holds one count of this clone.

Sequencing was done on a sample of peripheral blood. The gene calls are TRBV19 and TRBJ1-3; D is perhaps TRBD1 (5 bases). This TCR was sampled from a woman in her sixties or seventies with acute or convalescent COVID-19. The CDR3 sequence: CASSEGHRLNGNTIYF. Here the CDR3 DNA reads TGTGCCAGTAGTGAAGGTCACAGGCTGAATGGAAACACCATATATTTT.